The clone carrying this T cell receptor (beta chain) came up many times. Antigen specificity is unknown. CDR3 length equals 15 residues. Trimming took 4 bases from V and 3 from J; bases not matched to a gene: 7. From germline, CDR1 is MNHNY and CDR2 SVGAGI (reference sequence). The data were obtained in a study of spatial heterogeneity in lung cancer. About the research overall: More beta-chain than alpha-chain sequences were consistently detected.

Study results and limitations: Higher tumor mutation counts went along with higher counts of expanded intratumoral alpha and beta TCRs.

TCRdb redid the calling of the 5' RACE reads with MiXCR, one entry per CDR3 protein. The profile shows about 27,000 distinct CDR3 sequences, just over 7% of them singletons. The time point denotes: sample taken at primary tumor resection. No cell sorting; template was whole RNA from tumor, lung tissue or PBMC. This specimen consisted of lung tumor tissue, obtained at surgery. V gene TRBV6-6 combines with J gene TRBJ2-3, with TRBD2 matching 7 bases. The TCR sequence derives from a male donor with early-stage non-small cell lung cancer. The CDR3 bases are TGTGCCAGCAGTTCTGCAGGGAGGGAGACAGATACGCAGTATTTT. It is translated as CASSSAGRETDTQYF.